The 30 T cell receptor beta chains presented below share a single source sample, sequenced in a study of cytomegalovirus exposure and HLA in healthy donors. PCR used 60 Vbeta primers and 13 Jbeta primers. TCRdb keeps only in-frame clones here, not all; method: immunoSEQ multiplex PCR. The table records 90,000 to 140,000 clones, over 65% of them present only once. Input material: PBMCs. The receptors stem from a man between 40 and 49 years old in good health and CMV-seropositive.

CDR3 bases: TGTGCCAGCAGTCTTGGGGGGGCTGACACCGGGGAGCTGTTTTTT. Residues: CASSLGGADTGELFF. The chain uses TRBV28 and TRBJ2-2; D possibly corresponds to TRBD2 (7 bases). The CDR3 consists of 15 residues. Trimming removed 5 bases from V and 3 bases from J, with 13 bases in between. Germline values: CDR1 MDHEN, CDR2 SYDVKM.

V is TRBV4-3 and J is TRBJ1-2; 7 bases fit TRBD1. V lost 1 base and J lost 4; bases outside the gene matches: 3. The CDR3 is 14 residues long. Germline V lookup: CDR1 LGHNA, CDR2 YSLEER. The CDR3 nucleotides are TGCGCCAGCAGCCAAGGCCAGGGGGGCTATGGCTACACCTTC. This sequence encodes CASSQGQGGYGYTF.

The genes are TRBV5-5 and TRBJ2-7; TRBD2 agrees at 8 bases. The CDR3 length is 12 residues. Germline values: CDR1 SGHKS, CDR2 YYEKEE (reference sequence). V was pared by 5 bases and J by 2 bases, with 0 bases of the junction left unmatched. Here the CDR3 DNA reads TGTGCCAGCAGGGGACTAGCCTACGAGCAGTACTTC. Its translation: CASRGLAYEQYF.

About this clone itself: Other DNA sequences of this sample code for an identical CDR3. The chain employs TRBV9 and TRBJ2-2; weak D call: TRBD1 (6 bases). Germline V CDR1 and CDR2: SGDLS, YYNGEE. Trimming pared 2 bases from V and 5 bases from J, leaving 13 bases between. The CDR3 is 15 amino acids. The CDR3 DNA follows: TGTGCCAGCAGCGTTGGGACACCAAATACCGGGGAGCTGTTTTTT. This gives the protein CASSVGTPNTGELFF. Full variable domain (remainder filled in from reference TRBV9 and TRBJ2-2): DSGVTQTPKHLITATGQRVTLRCSPRSGDLSVYWYQQSLDQGLQFLIQYYNGEERAKGNILERFSAQQFPDLHSELNLSSLELGDSALYFCASSVGTPNTGELFFGEGSRLTVL.

This chain links TRBV7-8 with TRBJ2-7; D is unclear. V was shortened by 6 bases and J by 4 bases, with 16 bases between the two germline ends. CDR1 and CDR2 (germline): SGHVS, FQNEAQ. The CDR3 spans 14 residues. CDR3 region: CASSHMGSPYEQYF. For the CDR3, the DNA is TGTGCCAGCAGTCACATGGGCAGTCCGTACGAGCAGTACTTC.

This chain joins TRBV10-3 and TRBJ2-1; D is possibly TRBD1 (6 bases). The germline CDR1 and CDR2 sequences are ENHRY and SYGVKD. The CDR3 consists of 12 residues. With 6 bases removed from V and 8 bases from J, the gap between germline ends came to 11 bases. CDR3 nucleotides: TGTGCCATCAGAACAGGGTTCGATGAGCAGTTCTTC. Translated: CAIRTGFDEQFF.

The chain combines TRBV18 with TRBJ2-1, with TRBD2 identical over 8 bases. CDR1 and CDR2 from the germline V gene are KGHSH and LQKENI. V was clipped by 6 bases and J by 0 bases; unmatched bases: 7. The CDR3 has 16 residues. The chain's CDR3 is CASSSGAGVSYNEQFF. The CDR3 DNA sequence: TGTGCCAGCTCCTCGGGAGCGGGGGTCTCCTACAATGAGCAGTTCTTC. The full variable domain, with the rest looked up from reference TRBV18 and TRBJ2-1, is NAGVMQNPRHLVRRRGQEARLRCSPMKGHSHVYWYRQLPEEGLKFMVYLQKENIIDESGMPKERFSAEFPKEGPSILRIQQVVRGDSAAYFCASSSGAGVSYNEQFFGPGTRLTVL.

The gene calls are TRBV4-3 and TRBJ1-2, with D possibly TRBD1 on 5 matching bases. Trimming removed 3 bases from V and 4 bases from J, with 9 bases in between. CDR3 length equals 13 residues. CDR1 is LGHNA, CDR2 YSLEER, per germline. The CDR3 protein is CASSQTASYGYTF. As DNA, the CDR3 is TGCGCCAGCAGCCAGACAGCCTCCTATGGCTACACCTTC.

The genes are TRBV5-5 and TRBJ2-7, with 9 positions matching TRBD1. V lost 4 bases, J lost 7 bases, and 9 bases stayed unmatched. The CDR3 is made up of 14 amino acids. Germline-derived CDR1 and CDR2 are SGHKS and YYEKEE (reference sequence). The CDR3 spells CASSHIGTGLEQYF. Here the CDR3 DNA reads TGTGCCAGCAGCCATATCGGGACAGGGTTGGAGCAGTACTTC.

This chain joins TRBV18 and TRBJ1-2, with D tentatively TRBD1 (5 bases). The CDR3 sequence is 15 residues long. Germline CDR1 reads KGHSH; CDR2 reads LQKENI. Trimming took 0 bases from V and 2 from J, leaving 10 bases between them. CDR3 residues: CASSPPQGFNYGYTF. CDR3 coding DNA: TGTGCCAGCTCACCACCCCAGGGTTTCAACTATGGCTACACCTTC.

The chain couples TRBV7-2 to TRBJ2-7, with 14 nucleotides matching TRBD2. V dropped 5 bases and J dropped 3; count of bases not matched to a gene: 6. The germline V gene has CDR1 SGHTA and CDR2 FQGNSA. This CDR3 is built from 16 residues. The CDR3 sequence is CASSPGLAGANYEQYF. DNA for the CDR3: TGTGCCAGCAGCCCGGGACTAGCGGGAGCCAACTACGAGCAGTACTTC.

This clone turned up a few times. This sequence joins TRBV6-5 and TRBJ2-5; D is unclear. The tail of the sequence fits TRBJ2-7 better, so the J call may be wrong. Germline V CDR1 and CDR2: MNHEY, SVGAGI. The CDR3 totals 13 residues. CDR3 amino acids: CASSYQRSYEQYF. CDR3 sequence (DNA): TGTGCCAGCAGTTACCAGCGTTCCTACGAGCAGTACTTC.

The chain is built from TRBV30 and TRBJ1-5; D is perhaps TRBD1 (6 bases). Germline-derived CDR1 and CDR2 are GTSNPN and SVGIG (reference sequence). This CDR3 contains 13 residues. V gave up 3 bases and J gave up 5 bases, with 11 bases separating them. The CDR3 reads CAWRQGDDQPQHF. DNA of the CDR3: TGTGCCTGGAGACAGGGCGATGATCAGCCCCAGCATTTT.

The chain uses TRBV4-2 and TRBJ2-1; 11 positions match TRBD1. This CDR3 contains 18 residues. The trim removed 4 bases at V and 6 bases at J, leaving 14 bases unmatched. The germline CDR1 and CDR2 sequences are LGHNA and YNFKEQ. In nucleotides, the CDR3 is TGTGCCAGCAGCCCCCACCTTTTTGCCGGGACAGGGGGCAATGAGCAGTTCTTC. This translates into CASSPHLFAGTGGNEQFF.

This clone was observed once. The rearrangement joins TRBV5-4 to TRBJ2-3; 7 bases fit TRBD2. The germline CDR1 and CDR2 sequences are SGHNT and YYREEE (reference sequence). After removal of 3 bases from V and 6 bases from J, the junction contained 10 bases not matched to a gene. CDR3 length: 15 amino acids. In DNA form, the CDR3 reads TGTGCCAGCAGCTCCCGTTCGGCGGGAGTTGATACGCAGTATTTT. Translating gives CASSSRSAGVDTQYF.

For the CDR3, the DNA is TGCGCCAGCCCCCGGACAGAAACTAATGAAAAACTGTTTTTT. Protein product: CASPRTETNEKLFF. The rearrangement joins TRBV10-1 to TRBJ1-4; the D gene is possibly TRBD1 (6 bases). The CDR3 contains 14 residues. V lost 8 bases and J lost 1, with 11 bases in between. Germline loops: CDR1 WNHNN, CDR2 SYGVQD (reference sequence).

This clone was seen a few times. The chain employs TRBV28 and TRBJ2-7; D unresolved. The germline V and J ends were trimmed by 2 bases and 3 bases, with 5 bases remaining between them. Germline-derived CDR1 and CDR2 are MDHEN and SYDVKM. The CDR3 totals 12 residues. In DNA form, the CDR3 reads TGTGCCAGCAGTTTACTAGGCTACGAGCAGTACTTC. Protein: CASSLLGYEQYF.

This chain joins TRBV19 and TRBJ2-5; 7 bases are shared with TRBD2. Germline CDR1 LNHDA, CDR2 SQIVND (reference sequence). The CDR3 covers 14 residues. Trimming at V came to 5 bases and at J to 5 bases, leaving 8 bases not matched to a gene. The CDR3 region is CASSSWGGSETQYF. The CDR3 DNA sequence: TGTGCCAGTAGTTCCTGGGGAGGGTCCGAGACCCAGTACTTC.

This chain joins TRBV28 and TRBJ1-2; D gene ambiguous. This CDR3 comprises 15 residues. The germline V gene encodes CDR1 MDHEN and CDR2 SYDVKM. V gave up 7 bases and J gave up 7 bases, with 22 bases separating them. The CDR3 is CASIPPLRSRAGYTF. In DNA form, the CDR3 reads TGTGCCAGCATCCCTCCCCTTCGGAGCCGAGCTGGCTACACCTTC.

CDR3 DNA sequence: TGTGCCAGTAGTATACCAGCGGGGGGAGGGACCGGGGAGCTGTTTTTT. It codes for CASSIPAGGGTGELFF. J is TRBJ2-2 and V is TRBV19, with 9 bases aligning to TRBD2. The germline gives CDR1 LNHDA, CDR2 SQIVND (reference sequence). V lost 2 bases and J lost 5; bases outside the gene matches: 6. This CDR3 contains 16 residues. Drawing the rest from reference TRBV19 and TRBJ2-2, the complete variable domain is DGGITQSPKYLFRKEGQNVTLSCEQNLNHDAMYWYRQDPGQGLRLIYYSQIVNDFQKGDIAEGYSVSREKKESFPLTVTSAQKNPTAFYLCASSIPAGGGTGELFFGEGSRLTVL.

In this sample, this clone turned up once. DNA of the CDR3: TGTGCCAGCAGCTTAGACCCCCGGGGGAACACTGAAGCTTTCTTT. This gives the protein CASSLDPRGNTEAFF. The chain carries TRBV11-2 and TRBJ1-1; no reliable D call. Germline V gene data show CDR1 as SGHAT and CDR2 as FQNNGV. V was clipped by 0 bases and J by 1 base, with 9 bases between them. This CDR3 contains 15 residues. The full variable domain, its missing parts supplied by reference TRBV11-2 and TRBJ1-1, is EAGVAQSPRYKIIEKRQSVAFWCNPISGHATLYWYQQILGQGPKLLIQFQNNGVVDDSQLPKDRFSAERLKGVDSTLKIQPAKLEDSAVYLCASSLDPRGNTEAFFGQGTRLTVV.

This clone came up once. The chain joins TRBV15 to TRBJ2-7, with 8 bases matching TRBD2. The junction had 10 bases not matched to a gene; V was cut back by 0 bases and J by 3 bases. The CDR3 runs 17 residues. The germline CDR1 and CDR2 sequences are LNHNV and YYDKDF (reference sequence). The CDR3 here is CATSRDLWLAGDYEQYF. The CDR3 bases are TGTGCCACCAGCAGAGATCTCTGGCTAGCGGGTGACTACGAGCAGTACTTC.

The table lists this clone with a few counts. J is TRBJ1-1 and V is TRBV29-1, with 9 positions matching TRBD1. The germline CDR1 and CDR2 sequences are SQVTM and ANQGSEA. V gave up 5 bases and J gave up 4 bases; unmatched junction bases: 5. This CDR3 region has 13 residues. The CDR3 is CSVFGQGTTEAFF. The CDR3 nucleotides read TGCAGCGTTTTCGGACAGGGGACCACTGAAGCTTTCTTT.

This rearrangement joins TRBV28 to TRBJ1-2; D is possibly TRBD1 (6 bases). The V and J ends lost 4 bases and 4 bases respectively, with 10 bases between them. The CDR3 totals 13 residues. Germline lookup yields CDR1 MDHEN and CDR2 SYDVKM. CDR3 DNA: TGTGCCAGCAGTTCGACAGGTTCCTATGGCTACACCTTC. The encoded protein is CASSSTGSYGYTF.

In its sample, this clone was seen a few times. The chain is built from TRBV11-2 and TRBJ1-2, with D possibly being TRBD1 (5 bases). The germline V gene encodes CDR1 SGHAT and CDR2 FQNNGV. This CDR3 comprises 13 residues. The V and J ends lost 0 bases and 9 bases respectively, with 11 bases between them. For the CDR3, the DNA is TGTGCCAGCAGCTTAGAAGCAGGGATGCGCTACACCTTC. Protein sequence: CASSLEAGMRYTF.

The rearrangement uses TRBV19 and TRBJ2-2; D is possibly TRBD1 (6 bases). Germline CDR1 and CDR2: LNHDA and SQIVND (reference sequence). This CDR3 is built from 17 residues. Between the trimmed V and J ends, which lost 6 bases and 2 bases, there was a span of 19 bases. CDR3 in DNA: TGTGCCAGTAGGGACCTAGGAGGACAGTTAAACACCGGGGAGCTGTTTTTT. Translated: CASRDLGGQLNTGELFF.

This chain joins TRBV5-1 and TRBJ2-5, with 11 bases fitting TRBD2. The J call is in doubt because the DNA end fits TRBJ2-7 better. CDR1 is SGHRS and CDR2 is YFSETQ in the germline V gene. The CDR3 is 16 residues long. The CDR3: CASSLVITSGSHEQYF. The CDR3 DNA is TGCGCCAGCAGCTTGGTGATTACTAGCGGGAGCCACGAGCAGTACTTC.

This chain links TRBV6-5 with TRBJ1-1; TRBD1 is a possible D gene (5 bases). Trimming left V 6 bases short and J 5 bases short, with 16 bases between. The CDR3 contains 14 residues. Germline CDR1 and CDR2: MNHEY and SVGAGI. The CDR3 DNA reads TGTGCCAGCAGCCCCCTTGCAGGGTCAACTGAAGCTTTCTTT. Translation: CASSPLAGSTEAFF.

CDR3 sequence: CASSLGGSGETQYF. In nucleotides, the CDR3 is TGTGCCAGCAGCTTAGGCGGGAGCGGGGAGACCCAGTACTTC. This chain joins TRBV11-3 and TRBJ2-5, with 7 positions matching TRBD2. V was clipped by 1 base and J by 5 bases; unmatched bases: 4. This CDR3 is built from 14 residues. The V gene's germline CDR1 is SGHNT and CDR2 YENEEA.

This sequence joins TRBV10-3 and TRBJ1-1, with 7 bases lining up with TRBD1. The CDR3 loop spans 15 amino acids. CDR1 and CDR2 from the germline V gene are ENHRY and SYGVKD. V gave up 2 bases and J gave up 0 bases; unmatched junction bases: 3. CDR3 residues: CAISEIQGMNTEAFF. The CDR3 DNA sequence: TGTGCCATCAGTGAGATACAGGGGATGAACACTGAAGCTTTCTTT.